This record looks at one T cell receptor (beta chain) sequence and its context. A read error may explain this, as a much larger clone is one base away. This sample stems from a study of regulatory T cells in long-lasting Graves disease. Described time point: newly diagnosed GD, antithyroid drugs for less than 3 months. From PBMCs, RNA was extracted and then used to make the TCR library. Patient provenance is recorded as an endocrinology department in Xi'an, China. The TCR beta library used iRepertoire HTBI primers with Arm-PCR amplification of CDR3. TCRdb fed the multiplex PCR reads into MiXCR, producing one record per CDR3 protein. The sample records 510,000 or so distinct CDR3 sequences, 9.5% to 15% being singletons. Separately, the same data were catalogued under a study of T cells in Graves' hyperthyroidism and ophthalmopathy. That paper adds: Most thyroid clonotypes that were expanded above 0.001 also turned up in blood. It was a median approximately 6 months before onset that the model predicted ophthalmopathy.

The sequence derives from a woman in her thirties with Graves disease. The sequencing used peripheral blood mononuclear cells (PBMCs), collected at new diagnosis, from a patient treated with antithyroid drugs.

Here the CDR3 DNA reads TGTGCCAGCACCAAATACGCCGGGGAGCGGTTCTTC. It is translated as CASTKYAGERFF. The rearrangement joins TRBV11-3 to TRBJ2-1; D possibly corresponds to TRBD2 (5 bases). CDR1 SGHNT and CDR2 YENEEA come from the germline V gene. The CDR3 is 12 amino acids.